Given below is one TCR beta chain in context. Its specific antigen is unknown. No much larger clone exists at a distance of one base, and base qualities are not known. These data come from a study of cytomegalovirus exposure and HLA in healthy donors (dated 2017 in TCRdb). For the wider study: According to an earlier analysis of 587 of the donors, about 179 million T cells yielded 95 million to 140 million unique TCR beta sequences and about 300 Gb of sequence data. Approximately 300 gigabases of sequencing data and roughly 80 million unique TCR sequences made up an early release that covered about 640 HLA-typed donors. Among the roughly 390 genotyped donors, around 81% belonged to the genetic ancestry cluster associated with self-reported Caucasian donors. The study was designed to test whether signatures of past pathogen exposure could be identified by cataloging public T cell receptors. The study used immunosequencing to profile the T cell repertoires of 600 to 850 subjects and linked those repertoires to cytomegalovirus serostatus. Besides the first cohort of roughly 700 subjects, a separate validation cohort made up of about 120 different subjects was used. The study combined high-throughput TCR immunosequencing, statistical association of individual TCRs with disease status, and machine learning to predict cytomegalovirus infection status. In a later analysis, previously published TCR beta repertoires from several hundred donors were re-analyzed and high-resolution HLA genotyping was added so that TCR occurrence patterns could be studied. The later analysis used no new phenotypic data to find candidate immune exposures, relying instead on TCR beta sequences and their occurrence across donors. To decide whether each TCR beta V gene segment behaved as functional or pseudogenic, an earlier analysis of some 570 of the donors relied on high-throughput TCR beta sequencing. Donor age, sex, ethnicity and CMV serostatus were compiled together with the repertoire data. A later genetic analysis used genome-wide SNP genotypes for about three fifths of the 666 donors, treating that subset as a discovery cohort. All discovery cohort repertoires had been generated using a single sequencing platform. HLA typing included class I and class II loci at four-digit resolution. Typing coverage differed by locus: A, B, C, DRB1 and DQB1 were typed in roughly 629-630 donors, DQA1 in 500 to 550, DPA1 in around 580, and DPB1 in 472. Roughly 5 DR-DQ haplotypes were handled as single units for association and clustering, since linkage in the cohort was strong. Among 398 genotyped donors of the cohort, an average of around 250,000 unique TCR beta nucleotide sequences was sequenced per donor, of which about 19% were non-productive.

The germline V gene provides CDR1 MGHDK and CDR2 SYGVNS. The CDR3 starts with the cysteine, ends with the phenylalanine, and has 16 residues. The read is trimmed to its CDR3 DNA, 48 bases read in frame from base 1. After removal of 8 bases from V and 4 bases from J, the junction retains 15 bases not matched to a gene. Summary of the overall study and its limitations: When HLA alleles, especially DR and DQ, strongly co-occurred, TCR associations were difficult to assign to individual alleles. An association between a missense DCLRE1C variant and V-gene and J-gene trimming of TCR beta chains was found in a later genetic analysis and replicated in an independent cohort. According to a later genetic analysis, donors in an Asian-associated ancestry cluster had fewer N-insertions in productive TCRs than the roughly 700-donor mean. Because the 87-base-pair reads could not distinguish some IMGT-functional V segments, including TRBV6-2 and TRBV6-3, those segments were excluded. The authors suggested that the approach could potentially be generalized to other disease states and immunological phenotypes. According to a later analysis, parvovirus B19, influenza, CMV and Epstein-Barr virus appeared linked to several top co-occurrence clusters. Three of the identified cytomegalovirus-associated TCR beta chains were confirmed in vitro to be specific for cytomegalovirus antigens. A later analysis found that most CMV-associated TCR beta chains appeared HLA-restricted, with HLA associations seemingly driven largely by CMV exposure. Immune exposure information for the cohort was limited to CMV serostatus. Most TCR sequences were seen in very few donors, while some public TCRs were found in many individuals. Roughly uniform sequencing depth across donors was assumed in presence/absence analyses, although this assumption may not hold. Broadly in line with IMGT annotations, most TCR beta V segments showed up in productive rearrangements about 87% or about 30% of the time in an earlier analysis of several hundred of the donors. Linkage disequilibrium might explain the correlated functional status among segregating V segments, but an unknown experimental factor could not be ruled out. Compared with equally common non-associated chains, HLA-associated TCR beta chains in a later analysis were more clonally expanded and had lower generation probabilities. Because counts were too low, roughly 16 rarely observed V segments, including chromosome 9 orphons, were left out of the earlier analysis of 587 of the donors. The classifier was reported to diagnose cytomegalovirus status with high specificity and sensitivity in both the original cohort and the validation cohort. At a false discovery rate of 0.05, a later analysis linked around 17,000 TCR beta sequences to specific HLA alleles. A further reported finding was that TCR beta sequences accurately predicted the HLA-A and HLA-B alleles for most subjects in the first cohort. Only TCR beta chains were sequenced in this cohort, and the absence of alpha or paired-chain data limited detectable features. A cluster of highly shared sequence variants was judged likely to be a technical artifact of the sequencing pipeline. According to a later analysis, TCR association rates differed among HLA loci, with DRB1 alleles showing the most associated TCRs and HLA-C alleles showing the fewest. Because HLA typing was unavailable for some donors at each locus, only the typed subset was used in association tests. The study gave a list of about 170 TCR beta chains associated with cytomegalovirus.

The library came from the immunoSEQ multiplex PCR assay. For the multiplex PCR, a mixture combining 60 forward primers for TCR Vbeta segments and 13 reverse primers for TCR Jbeta segments was used. A multiplex PCR assay on genomic DNA amplified the CDR3 region of rearranged TCR beta genes. The amplified TCR beta libraries were sequenced on the Illumina HiSeq System as 87-base-pair reads. As for the authors' bioinformatics: In a later analysis, tens of millions of unique TCR beta chains were counted across the approximately 640 repertoires, and around 10 million of these chains were shared by at least two donors. Raw reads were error-corrected and collapsed into unique sequences by a nearest-neighbor algorithm in which closely related sequences were merged to remove PCR and sequencing errors. V, D and J gene segments were assigned by aligning CDR3 sequences to IMGT reference sequences. For a sequence to be retained, a match of at least six nucleotides was required to both a V gene segment and a J gene segment. A rearrangement counted as productive if the CDR3 had no stop codons and remained in frame with V and J, and every other rearrangement counted as non-productive. Following IMGT convention, CDR3 was defined as the stretch from the second conserved V-encoded cysteine up to the conserved J-encoded phenylalanine. The earlier analysis of about 590 of the donors excluded sequences that lacked an unambiguous match to a single V gene segment. In an earlier analysis of 500 to 750 of the donors, V segments were called functional above 56.7% productive rearrangements and were called segregating when the between-donor standard deviation exceeded 5%. A statistical classification framework was built for diagnosing cytomegalovirus status from the catalog of TCR beta chain sequences. In a later analysis, V and J genes were assigned by comparing TCR nucleotide sequences against IMGT/GENE-DB human TR gene sequences. A later analysis assigned CDR3 sequences and most-parsimonious VDJ recombination scenarios with the TCRdist pipeline. In a later analysis, each TCR beta chain was defined by its CDR3 amino acid sequence together with its V-gene family, and reads lacking a unique V-gene family were excluded. To address suspected cross-contamination and a sequencing artifact, a later analysis removed around 590 highly shared, low-generation-probability nucleotide sequences. For each public chain, a later analysis derived a clonal expansion index from normalized ranks of inferred template counts within each repertoire. A later analysis computed generation probabilities with a VDJ recombination model fitted to out-of-frame rearrangements, and checked the results against IGoR. Hypergeometric tests were used in a later analysis to score TCR-TCR, TCR-HLA and TCR-CMV co-occurrence, with a repertoire-size bias correction applied to the TCR pairs. In a later analysis, false discovery rates were estimated by permuting HLA or CMV assignments 20 times. In a later analysis, co-occurring TCRs were grouped using DBSCAN, and TCRdist sequence similarity was added for clustering within HLA-allele-positive subsets. For co-occurrence clustering, repertoires with fewer than 30,000 or more than 120,000 public chains were excluded, along with several repertoires with anomalous nucleotide sharing. TCRdb obtained this table from immuneACCESS and retained in-frame rearrangements with V and J assigned. These tables miss some clones; where compared with another copy, unresolved V genes account for less than half of the shortfall, and the remainder is unexplained. The V and J calls and clone size are taken from that table; D and trimming were inferred from the DNA. The sample table holds under 170,000 clones, of which approximately 79% were seen once. The ten top clones hold roughly 6% of the sample.

In total, 600 or so healthy bone marrow donors made up the cohort. At the time of sampling, all cohort members were nominally healthy, though unrecorded immune exposures were likely present. The donor tested CMV seropositive and was one of the 289 seropositive cohort members. A peripheral blood sample was provided by each donor, and peripheral blood mononuclear cells were used for TCR beta sequencing. The Qiagen DNeasy Blood Extraction Kit was used to extract genomic DNA from the blood cell samples. The sequence derives from a man in his fifties or sixties in good health and CMV-seropositive. Material: PBMCs. The chain is made from TRBV25-1 and TRBJ2-3, and 7 bases in between align with TRBD2. DNA sequence: TGTGCCAGCCGATCCCAGCTCGGGGGGTTGGCAGATACGCAGTATTTT. This yields the protein CASRSQLGGLADTQYF.